Listed here are 21 T cell receptor beta chains from one sample, sequenced in a study of CD8+CD57+ T cells in acquired aplastic anemia. The template used for profiling TCR beta VDJ and CDR3 was genomic DNA. MiXCR, applied by TCRdb to the reads, yields one record per CDR3 protein. This sample has about 180,000 distinct CDR3 sequences, with under 55% found just once. Patients picked for sequencing had shown CD8+CD57+ cell expansion detected by flow cytometry. The sequenced sample was sorted CD4+, CD8+, or CD8+CD57+ T cells (not recorded which) from PBMCs. The receptors shown here come from a human donor with aplastic anemia.

Concerning this clonotype: The junction does not match germline at one end; this may be a read error. The chain combines TRBV9 with TRBJ2-7; D is uncertain. This CDR3 spans 11 amino acids. Germline V CDR1 and CDR2: SGDLS, YYNGEE. CDR3 sequence reads: CTSSPRNEQYF. In DNA form, the CDR3 reads TGTACCAGCAGTCCACGGAACGAGCAGTACTTC. Full variable domain (outside the CDR3, taken from reference TRBV9 and TRBJ2-7): DSGVTQTPKHLITATGQRVTLRCSPRSGDLSVYWYQQSLDQGLQFLIQYYNGEERAKGNILERFSAQQFPDLHSELNLSSLELGDSALYFCTSSPRNEQYFGPGTRLTVT.

The V gene is TRBV15, the J gene TRBJ2-3, with a tentative D call TRBD2 (7 bases). V lost 8 bases and J 2 bases, leaving 23 bases between the germline ends. Germline CDR1 reads LNHNV; CDR2 reads YYDKDF (reference sequence). CDR3 length: 17 residues. CDR3 coding DNA: TGTGCCACCGCAACCTCGAGCGCGGGGGCCTTCACAGATACGCAGTATTTT. This sequence encodes CATATSSAGAFTDTQYF.

Of note for this clonotype: A much larger clone sits a single nucleotide away, making a read error possible. The chain joins TRBV6-7 to TRBJ1-3, with D possibly matching TRBD1 (5 bases). TRBV6-7 is designated an ORF whose function remains uncertain. The CDR3 has 15 amino acids. The CDR3 loop is CAQHGARVPGNTIYF. CDR3 DNA: TGTGCTCAGCATGGGGCGAGGGTCCCTGGAAACACCATATATTTT.

This chain uses TRBV6-2 or TRBV6-3 with TRBJ2-1, with 13 bases matching TRBD2. CDR1 and CDR2 (germline): MNHEY, SVGEGT. The V gene end was trimmed by 0 bases and the J gene end by 0 bases; junction bases not matched to a gene: 2. CDR3 length equals 18 residues. Here the CDR3 reads CASSYSGLAGSSYNEQFF. CDR3 DNA sequence: TGTGCCAGCAGTTACTCGGGACTAGCGGGGAGCTCCTACAATGAGCAGTTCTTC.

This clonotype occurred once. The junction shows a germline mismatch at one end, possibly a read error. The chain recombines TRBV7-9 with TRBJ1-4, with a weak D call TRBD1 (5 bases). In germline, CDR1 is SEHNR, CDR2 FQNEAQ (reference sequence). This CDR3 is built from 15 residues. The CDR3 is CASSQGGQGNEKLSF. In DNA, the CDR3 is TGTGCCAGCAGCCAAGGCGGGCAGGGTAATGAAAAACTGTCTTTT.

This clonotype was seen a few times. This sequence joins TRBV6-1 and TRBJ2-7; D remains ambiguous. Trimming stripped 0 bases from V and 7 bases from J, with 10 bases between. The germline CDR1 and CDR2 sequences are MNHNS and SASEGT. The CDR3 loop spans 13 amino acids. CDR3 residues: CASSEAQEKEQYV. DNA of the CDR3: TGTGCCAGCAGTGAAGCGCAAGAGAAGGAGCAGTACGTC.

Comments on this clonotype: Its ends do not fully match the called genes, so a read error is possible. V is TRBV2 and J is TRBJ1-2; D uncertain. The CDR3 length is 11 residues. Germline V gene lookup returns CDR1 SNHLY and CDR2 FYNNEI. The CDR3, as DNA: TGTGCCAGCAGTGAAAGAGGTAGAGTCGCCTTC. Amino acids: CASSERGRVAF.

The genes are TRBV5-5 and TRBJ1-2; TRBD1 matches 7 bases. CDR3 length equals 14 residues. V lost 4 bases and J lost 2; bases outside the gene matches: 5. The V gene's germline CDR1 is SGHKS and CDR2 YYEKEE (reference sequence). The CDR3 loop reads CASSPSTGNYGYTF. CDR3 nucleotide sequence: TGTGCCAGCAGCCCCTCGACAGGGAACTATGGCTACACCTTC.

This clonotype was counted at least ten times. The chain uses TRBV20-1 and TRBJ2-7, with D perhaps TRBD2 (6 bases). The CDR3 length is 15 residues. Germline lookup yields CDR1 DFQATT and CDR2 SNEGSKA (reference sequence). V lost 0 bases to trimming and J lost 1 base, with 13 bases between them. The CDR3 coding sequence is TGCAGTGCTAGAGATCTGGCAGGAGGGTCCTACGAGCAGTACTTC. This codes for CSARDLAGGSYEQYF.

Ten or more counts support this clonotype. This sequence joins TRBV6-1 and TRBJ2-7; possible D gene TRBD1, 5 bases. This CDR3 spans 13 amino acids. Per germline, CDR1 MNHNS and CDR2 SASEGT. V was cut by 2 bases and J by 7 bases, with 12 bases left in between. The CDR3 nucleotides are TGTGCCAGCAGTGAAACGTTAAGGGGTGAGCAGTACTTC. It yields the protein CASSETLRGEQYF.

This chain joins TRBV3-1 and TRBJ1-1; a weak D match, TRBD1 (6 bases). V lost 3 bases to trimming and J lost 4 bases, with 18 bases between them. The CDR3 length is 16 residues. Germline V gene sequence: CDR1 LGHDT, CDR2 YNNKEL (reference sequence). Here the CDR3 reads CASSHRTGLGATEAFF. DNA of the CDR3: TGTGCCAGCAGCCATCGAACAGGGCTAGGGGCCACTGAAGCTTTCTTT.

The chain carries TRBV7-6 and TRBJ2-3; 11 bases fit TRBD2. Germline V lookup: CDR1 SGHVS, CDR2 FNYEAQ. This CDR3 is built from 18 residues. After removal of 2 bases from V and 6 bases from J, the junction contained 13 bases not matched to a gene. The CDR3 DNA reads as TGTGCCAGCAGCTTAACGGAGGGTAGCGGGGGGGCTTGGGATACGCAGTATTTT. Protein product: CASSLTEGSGGAWDTQYF.

This clonotype appeared many times. The rearrangement links TRBV3-1 to TRBJ1-6; D is perhaps TRBD1 (5 bases). Trimming stripped 4 bases from V and 7 bases from J, with 17 bases between. Germline CDR1 reads LGHDT; CDR2 reads YNNKEL (reference sequence). The CDR3 consists of 16 residues. The CDR3 sequence: CASSRGVARGNSPLHF. The DNA of the CDR3 is TGTGCCAGCAGCCGGGGTGTAGCGAGGGGCAATTCACCCCTCCACTTT.

On this clonotype: A much bigger clone sits one base away, suggesting this may be a read error. The chain is built from TRBV11-2 and TRBJ2-3; TRBD2 is a possible D gene (5 bases). The germline V gene has CDR1 SGHAT and CDR2 FQNNGV. CDR3 size: 15 residues. CDR3 nucleotides: TGTGCCTGCAGCTTAGGACTGGAGTTAACAGATACGCAGTATTTT. It codes for CACSLGLELTDTQYF.

A few counts support this clonotype. V is TRBV20-1 and J is TRBJ2-7, with D perhaps matching TRBD1 (6 bases). V gave up 0 bases and J gave up 6 bases, with 21 bases separating them. CDR3 size: 16 residues. The germline CDR1 and CDR2 sequences are DFQATT and SNEGSKA (reference sequence). In DNA form, the CDR3 reads TGCAGTGCTAGAGATCCTGGATTCCCAGGGGCGAGCGAGCAGTACTTC. Translating it yields CSARDPGFPGASEQYF.

This chain links TRBV29-1 with TRBJ2-5, with 7 bases matching TRBD1. Germline trimming cut 2 bases from V and 5 bases from J; bases unmatched to any gene: 2. Germline V gives CDR1 SQVTM, CDR2 ANQGSEA. CDR3 length equals 12 residues. The CDR3 is CSVERGQETQYF. The CDR3 DNA follows: TGCAGCGTTGAAAGGGGGCAGGAGACCCAGTACTTC.

To note about this clonotype: This may arise from a read error, as a much more abundant clone is one base away. The chain combines TRBV19 with TRBJ1-2, with TRBD1 matching over 8 bases. The CDR3 is made up of 14 amino acids. CDR1 and CDR2 (germline): LNHDA, SQIVND (reference sequence). The CDR3 region has the DNA TGTGCCAGTAGTACGCGGACAGGGAGCTATGGCTACGCCTTC. This translates into CASSTRTGSYGYAF.

The V gene is TRBV7-9, the J gene TRBJ1-3; no clear D gene. The V gene lost 0 bases and the J gene lost 0 bases, with 6 bases spanning the gap. The germline CDR1 and CDR2 sequences are SEHNR and FQNEAQ (reference sequence). This CDR3 contains 15 residues. The CDR3 region has the DNA TGTGCCAGCAGCTTAGCTTTAGACTCTGGAAACACCATATATTTT. Protein product: CASSLALDSGNTIYF.

The gene calls are TRBV29-1 and TRBJ2-1; 11 nucleotides match TRBD2. J gave up 8 bases and V 7 bases, and 10 bases lay outside the gene matches. The germline gives CDR1 SQVTM, CDR2 ANQGSEA. CDR3 length: 14 amino acids. CDR3 in amino acids: CSAYSGGAVDEQFF. As DNA, the CDR3 is TGCAGCGCATATAGCGGGGGGGCCGTCGATGAGCAGTTCTTC.

A note on this clonotype: This CDR3 is missing its conserved last phenylalanine or tryptophan, likely due to a read error. In DNA form, the CDR3 reads TGTGCCAGCAGTGAGGGGGACAGGGCTTCACCCCTCCACCTT. Amino acids: CASSEGDRASPLHL. The chain carries TRBV2 and TRBJ1-6, with TRBD1 matching over 9 bases. J lost 9 bases, V lost 3 bases, and 3 bases had no gene match. CDR1 is SNHLY, CDR2 FYNNEI, per germline. The CDR3 covers 14 residues.

This clonotype came up many times. V and J are TRBV5-1 and TRBJ1-1; D gene unclear. Between the trimmed V and J ends, which lost 4 bases and 1 base, there was a span of 11 bases. This CDR3 has 14 amino acids. CDR1 is SGHRS, CDR2 YFSETQ, per germline. The CDR3 protein is CASSTQPGNTEAFF. In DNA form, the CDR3 reads TGCGCCAGCAGCACCCAACCAGGGAACACTGAAGCTTTCTTT.